These 11 T cell receptor beta chains originate from one sample sequenced in a study of cytomegalovirus exposure and HLA in healthy donors. Profiling relied on immunoSEQ multiplex PCR, and the TCRdb table lists in-frame clones only, not all of them. The table has over 200,000 clones, around four fifths seen once. Sequenced input: PBMCs. These receptors all come from a woman between 18 and 30 years old in good health and CMV-seronegative.

This chain connects TRBV9 to TRBJ1-2, with a possible D match to TRBD1 (6 bases). V dropped 3 bases and J dropped 1 base, with 13 bases sitting between them. The germline V gene encodes CDR1 SGDLS and CDR2 YYNGEE. CDR3 length equals 15 residues. The DNA of the CDR3 is TGTGCCAGCAGCGCGCGGGGGGCCCGTAACTATGGCTACACCTTC. Residues: CASSARGARNYGYTF.

The chain links TRBV5-1 to TRBJ2-7, with 9 positions matching TRBD2. V gave up 0 bases and J gave up 3 bases; unmatched junction bases: 4. Germline CDR1 SGHRS, CDR2 YFSETQ. CDR3 size: 15 residues. CDR3 region: CASSLASGIGYEQYF. The CDR3, as DNA: TGCGCCAGCAGCTTGGCTAGCGGGATCGGCTACGAGCAGTACTTC.

The gene calls are TRBV19 and TRBJ2-1, with 10 bases matching TRBD2. Germline-derived CDR1 and CDR2 are LNHDA and SQIVND (reference sequence). V gave up 1 base and J gave up 0 bases; unmatched junction bases: 6. The CDR3 contains 18 residues. CDR3 sequence reads: CASSIASGSRSSYNEQFF. The CDR3 nucleotides are TGTGCCAGTAGTATAGCTAGCGGGAGCCGTAGCTCCTACAATGAGCAGTTCTTC.

The chain uses TRBV6-5 and TRBJ1-1, with 7 bases lining up with TRBD1. V was clipped by 6 bases and J by 4 bases; unmatched bases: 11. Germline assignment: CDR1 MNHEY and CDR2 SVGAGI. There are 15 residues in the CDR3. Here the CDR3 DNA reads TGTGCCAGCAGCCCAACACAGGGGCGCATCACTGAAGCTTTCTTT. As protein: CASSPTQGRITEAFF.

The count of this clone is one. V usage is TRBV7-8 and J usage is TRBJ2-7; D is possibly TRBD2 (6 bases). V was shortened by 5 bases and J by 3 bases, with 20 bases between the two germline ends. The CDR3 covers 16 residues. Per germline, CDR1 SGHVS and CDR2 FQNEAQ. The CDR3 DNA follows: TGTGCCAGCAGCCCGAGGGGCTTGACTAGTGACTACGAGCAGTACTTC. It specifies CASSPRGLTSDYEQYF.

This chain connects TRBV2 to TRBJ2-3, with 13 bases that match TRBD2. Germline V gene sequence: CDR1 SNHLY, CDR2 FYNNEI. Losses at the gene ends were 4 bases for V and 7 bases for J; bases not matched to a gene: 8. This CDR3 comprises 16 residues. The CDR3: CASSGKLAGGPNTQYF. The CDR3 DNA reads TGTGCCAGCAGTGGAAAACTAGCGGGAGGGCCGAATACGCAGTATTTT.

The chain carries TRBV18 and TRBJ1-1, with D possibly being TRBD1 (5 bases). Between the trimmed V and J ends, which lost 3 bases and 0 bases, there was a span of 11 bases. CDR1 and CDR2 from the germline V gene are KGHSH and LQKENI. The CDR3 contains 15 residues. Here the CDR3 reads CASSPGGGLNTEAFF. The CDR3 nucleotides are TGTGCCAGCTCACCCGGGGGGGGACTGAACACTGAAGCTTTCTTT.

The CDR3 region is CASSSYHTGTTRAALGNEQFF. The CDR3 DNA follows: TGTGCCAGCAGCTCCTACCACACCGGGACTACCAGGGCGGCACTAGGGAATGAGCAGTTCTTC. The gene calls are TRBV27 and TRBJ2-1; 7 bases agree with TRBD2. CDR1 is MNHEY and CDR2 is SMNVEV in the germline V gene (reference sequence). Trimming cost V 6 bases and J 7 bases; bases outside gene matches: 30. The CDR3 loop spans 21 amino acids.

The chain joins TRBV5-1 to TRBJ2-7; 10 bases are a match to TRBD1. V lost 7 bases to trimming and J lost 5 bases; unmatched junction nucleotides: 6. This CDR3 has 13 residues. The germline V gene has CDR1 SGHRS and CDR2 YFSETQ. CDR3: CASQGQGFHEQYF. The CDR3 DNA is TGCGCCAGCCAGGGACAGGGGTTCCACGAGCAGTACTTC.

The chain links TRBV5-4 to TRBJ2-2, with unresolved D. The ends were cut back, 1 base at V and 9 bases at J, with 16 bases in the middle. The CDR3 spans 15 residues. From germline, CDR1 is SGHNT and CDR2 YYREEE (reference sequence). CDR3 sequence: CASSLSNNIIRELFF. The CDR3 DNA reads as TGTGCCAGCAGCTTGTCGAACAACATCATTCGGGAGCTGTTTTTT.

V is TRBV27 and J is TRBJ2-5; D might be TRBD1 (6 bases). Germline assignment: CDR1 MNHEY and CDR2 SMNVEV (reference sequence). V lost 5 bases and J 3 bases, leaving 10 bases between the germline ends. CDR3 length: 13 amino acids. CDR3 protein: CASSMDRKETQYF. CDR3 coding DNA: TGTGCCAGCAGTATGGACAGAAAAGAGACCCAGTACTTC.